Below, 10 T cell receptor beta chains from the same sample are listed, as sequenced in a study of shared clonotypes between healthy human individuals. Assay used: immunoSEQ multiplex PCR; TCRdb lists only in-frame clones, some missing. In the table there are roughly 2.2 million clones, roughly 93% of which are singletons. The sequenced sample was naive CD4+ T cells from PBMCs. As to subset: CD45RA+ positively selected. The receptors originated from a man aged 18-30 years in good health. Some clones in this sample may be carry-over from other donors' samples.

This chain connects TRBV6-5 to TRBJ2-5; D ambiguous. CDR3 length equals 13 residues. Germline lookup yields CDR1 MNHEY and CDR2 SVGAGI. The V and J ends lost 2 bases and 4 bases respectively, with 8 bases between them. The CDR3 coding sequence is TGTGCCAGCAGTTACCTACCGCGAGAGACCCAGTACTTC. It yields the protein CASSYLPRETQYF.

The rearrangement uses TRBV5-4 and TRBJ1-5, with TRBD1 matching over 8 bases. With V trimmed by 4 bases and J by 4 bases, 7 bases remained unmatched. The germline gives CDR1 SGHNT, CDR2 YYREEE (reference sequence). This CDR3 contains 15 residues. CDR3 sequence reads: CASSLPRDRNQPQHF. As DNA, the CDR3 is TGTGCCAGCAGCCTGCCTCGGGACAGGAATCAGCCCCAGCATTTT.

With regard to this clone: The sample holds other DNA sequences that translate to the same CDR3. V gene TRBV9 combines with J gene TRBJ1-1; perhaps TRBD1 as D (6 bases). Germline V lookup: CDR1 SGDLS, CDR2 YYNGEE. V was clipped by 0 bases and J by 4 bases, with 7 bases between them. This CDR3 spans 13 amino acids. This CDR3 is CASSVEQGTEAFF. As DNA, the CDR3 is TGTGCCAGCAGCGTAGAACAGGGCACTGAAGCTTTCTTT.

Points on this clone: Additional DNA sequences in this sample encode the identical CDR3. The V gene is TRBV14, the J gene TRBJ2-5; 10 bases fit TRBD2. Germline V gives CDR1 SGHDN, CDR2 FVKESK. V dropped 2 bases and J dropped 4; count of bases not matched to a gene: 1. CDR3 size: 14 residues. CDR3 sequence: CASSQLAGVETQYF. CDR3 sequence (DNA): TGTGCCAGCAGCCAACTAGCGGGGGTAGAGACCCAGTACTTC.

This chain links TRBV4-1 with TRBJ2-1; 10 nucleotides align to TRBD2. With 0 bases clipped from V and 3 bases from J, the junction kept 8 bases outside the gene matches. Germline lookup yields CDR1 MGHRA and CDR2 YSYEKL. The CDR3 consists of 18 residues. The CDR3 spells CASSQDRTSGGVYNEQFF. CDR3 DNA: TGCGCCAGCAGCCAAGATCGGACTAGCGGAGGGGTCTACAATGAGCAGTTCTTC.

The chain uses TRBV18 and TRBJ1-1, with D possibly being TRBD1 (6 bases). The germline gives CDR1 KGHSH, CDR2 LQKENI. V was cut by 5 bases and J by 4 bases, with 11 bases left in between. The CDR3 extends over 13 amino acids. CDR3 loop: CASSAGQTTEAFF. The DNA of the CDR3 is TGTGCCAGCTCAGCCGGACAGACCACTGAAGCTTTCTTT.

The chain recombines TRBV5-1 with TRBJ2-5, with D possibly TRBD1 on 5 matching bases. Per germline, CDR1 SGHRS and CDR2 YFSETQ. V dropped 6 bases and J dropped 2 bases, with 14 bases sitting between them. This CDR3 spans 14 amino acids. The CDR3 protein is CASNPTGGQETQYF. CDR3 nucleotide sequence: TGCGCCAGCAACCCTACAGGTGGGCAAGAGACCCAGTACTTC.

The rearrangement uses TRBV9 and TRBJ2-6; D is undetermined. The V gene lost 2 bases and the J gene lost 5 bases, with 17 bases spanning the gap. CDR3 length: 17 amino acids. Germline V CDR1 and CDR2: SGDLS, YYNGEE. The CDR3 reads CASSVGVGSTWANVLTF. The CDR3 nucleotides are TGTGCCAGCAGCGTTGGAGTCGGGTCGACGTGGGCCAACGTCCTGACTTTC.

CDR3 sequence (DNA): TGTGCCAGCAGCGCAGGGCCTCAGAACACTGAAGCTTTCTTT. It codes for CASSAGPQNTEAFF. V is TRBV9 and J is TRBJ1-1, with D perhaps TRBD1 (5 bases). V was trimmed by 3 bases and J by 1 base, leaving 10 bases between them. Germline CDR1 is SGDLS and CDR2 is YYNGEE. This CDR3 region has 14 residues. The full variable domain, with the rest looked up from reference TRBV9 and TRBJ1-1, is DSGVTQTPKHLITATGQRVTLRCSPRSGDLSVYWYQQSLDQGLQFLIQYYNGEERAKGNILERFSAQQFPDLHSELNLSSLELGDSALYFCASSAGPQNTEAFFGQGTRLTVV.

The CDR3 region is CASNPPTGRSYNEQFF. CDR3 bases: TGTGCCAGCAACCCCCCGACAGGGCGATCCTACAATGAGCAGTTCTTC. The rearrangement uses TRBV28 and TRBJ2-1; 7 bases map to TRBD1. After removal of 7 bases from V and 1 base from J, the junction contained 10 bases not matched to a gene. The germline gives CDR1 MDHEN, CDR2 SYDVKM. The CDR3 contains 16 residues.